What follows is one T cell receptor (beta chain) and its context. As yet, its antigen is unknown. This entry belongs to a study of cytomegalovirus exposure and HLA in healthy donors. Study-level information: The 130 or so validation repertoires and the 666 first-cohort repertoires shared a platform, a later analysis reported.

The assay was immunoSEQ multiplex PCR, and TCRdb's table has in-frame clones only and misses some. The data show 260,000 or so clones, with 80% to 90% seen just once and about 2.8% held by the top ten. General study points: Some 150 TCR beta chains were listed as cytomegalovirus-associated. Rarity characterized most TCR sequences, yet some public TCRs appeared in many donors.

The donors were part of the validation cohort of 120 subjects. That cohort was separate from the first cohort, which comprised some 670 subjects. The receptor's source is a man aged 18 to 30 in good health and CMV-seronegative. Sequencing was performed on PBMCs.

The CDR3 sequence: CASSRELTDTQYF. DNA of the CDR3: TGTGCCAGCAGTAGGGAGTTGACAGATACGCAGTATTTT. This chain links TRBV25-1 with TRBJ2-3; TRBD2 is a possible D gene (5 bases). Germline assignment: CDR1 MGHDK and CDR2 SYGVNS. The CDR3 extends over 13 amino acids. Trimming took 5 bases from V and 3 from J, leaving 9 bases between them.